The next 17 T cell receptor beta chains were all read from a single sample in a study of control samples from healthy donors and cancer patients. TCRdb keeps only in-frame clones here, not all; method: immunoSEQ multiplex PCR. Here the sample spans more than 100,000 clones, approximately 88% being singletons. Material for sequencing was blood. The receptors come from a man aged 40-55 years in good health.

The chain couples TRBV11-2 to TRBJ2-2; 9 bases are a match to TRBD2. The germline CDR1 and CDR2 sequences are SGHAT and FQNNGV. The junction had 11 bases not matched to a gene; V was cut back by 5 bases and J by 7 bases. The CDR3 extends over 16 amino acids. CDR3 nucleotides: TGTGCCAGCAGCCCAACTGCGGGGGGGCTAGGCGGGGAGCTGTTTTTT. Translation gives CASSPTAGGLGGELFF. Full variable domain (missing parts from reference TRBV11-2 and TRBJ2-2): EAGVAQSPRYKIIEKRQSVAFWCNPISGHATLYWYQQILGQGPKLLIQFQNNGVVDDSQLPKDRFSAERLKGVDSTLKIQPAKLEDSAVYLCASSPTAGGLGGELFFGEGSRLTVL.

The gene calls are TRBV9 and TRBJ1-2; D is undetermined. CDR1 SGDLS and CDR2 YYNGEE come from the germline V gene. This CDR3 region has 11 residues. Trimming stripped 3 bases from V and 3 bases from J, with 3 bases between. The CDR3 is CASSDYYGYTF. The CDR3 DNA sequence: TGTGCCAGCAGCGATTACTATGGCTACACCTTC.

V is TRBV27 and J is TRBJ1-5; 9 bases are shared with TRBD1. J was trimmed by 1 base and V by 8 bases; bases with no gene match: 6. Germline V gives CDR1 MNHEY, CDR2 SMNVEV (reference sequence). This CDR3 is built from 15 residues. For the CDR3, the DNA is TGTGCCAGCGGAAAGGACAGGGGAAGCAATCAGCCCCAGCATTTT. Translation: CASGKDRGSNQPQHF.

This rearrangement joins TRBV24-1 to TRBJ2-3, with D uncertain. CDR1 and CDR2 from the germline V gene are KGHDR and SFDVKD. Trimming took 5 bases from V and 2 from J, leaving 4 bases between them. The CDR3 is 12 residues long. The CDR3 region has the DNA TGTGCCACCAGTGTGAACACAGATACGCAGTATTTT. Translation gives CATSVNTDTQYF.

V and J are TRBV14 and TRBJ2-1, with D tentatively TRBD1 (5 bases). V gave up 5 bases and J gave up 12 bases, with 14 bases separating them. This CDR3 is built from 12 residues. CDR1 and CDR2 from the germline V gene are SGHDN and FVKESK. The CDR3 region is CASSSDILRQFF. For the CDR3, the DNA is TGTGCCAGCAGCTCGGACATACTGAGGCAGTTCTTC.

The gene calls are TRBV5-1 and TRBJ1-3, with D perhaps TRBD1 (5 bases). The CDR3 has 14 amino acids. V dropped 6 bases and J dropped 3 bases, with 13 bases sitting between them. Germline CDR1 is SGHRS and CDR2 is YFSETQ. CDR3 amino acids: CASTQGPGGNTIYF. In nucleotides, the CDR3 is TGCGCCAGCACCCAGGGACCGGGTGGAAACACCATATATTTT.

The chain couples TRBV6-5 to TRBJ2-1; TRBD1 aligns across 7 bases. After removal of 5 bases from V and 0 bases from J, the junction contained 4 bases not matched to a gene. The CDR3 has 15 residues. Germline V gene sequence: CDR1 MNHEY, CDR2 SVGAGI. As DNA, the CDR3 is TGTGCCAGCAGTCCGGGACAGCCCTCCTACAATGAGCAGTTCTTC. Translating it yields CASSPGQPSYNEQFF.

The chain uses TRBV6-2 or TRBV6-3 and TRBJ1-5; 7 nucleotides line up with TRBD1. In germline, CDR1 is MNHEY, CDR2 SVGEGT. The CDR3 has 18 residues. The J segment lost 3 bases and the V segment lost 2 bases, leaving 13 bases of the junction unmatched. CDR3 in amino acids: CASSYEWGQGVNNQPQHF. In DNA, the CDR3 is TGTGCCAGCAGTTACGAGTGGGGCCAGGGGGTCAACAATCAGCCCCAGCATTTT.

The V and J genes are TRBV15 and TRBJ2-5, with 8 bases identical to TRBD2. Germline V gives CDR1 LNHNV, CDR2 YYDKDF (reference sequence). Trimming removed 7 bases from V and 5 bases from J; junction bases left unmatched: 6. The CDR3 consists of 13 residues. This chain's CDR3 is CATTRGGWETQYF. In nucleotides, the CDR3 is TGTGCCACCACCCGGGGGGGCTGGGAGACCCAGTACTTC.

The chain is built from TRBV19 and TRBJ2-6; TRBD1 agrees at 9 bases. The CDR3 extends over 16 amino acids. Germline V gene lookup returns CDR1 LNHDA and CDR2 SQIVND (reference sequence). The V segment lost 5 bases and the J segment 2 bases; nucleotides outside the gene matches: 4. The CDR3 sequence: CASSPWTGAGANVLTF. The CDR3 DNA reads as TGTGCCAGTAGTCCCTGGACAGGGGCTGGGGCCAACGTCCTGACTTTC.

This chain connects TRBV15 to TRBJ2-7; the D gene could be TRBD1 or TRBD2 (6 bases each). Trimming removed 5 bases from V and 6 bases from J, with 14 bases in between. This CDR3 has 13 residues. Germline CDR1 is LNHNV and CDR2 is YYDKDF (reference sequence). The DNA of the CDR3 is TGTGCCACCAGCCGAGGGGGAGGTAGCGAGCAGTACTTC. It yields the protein CATSRGGGSEQYF. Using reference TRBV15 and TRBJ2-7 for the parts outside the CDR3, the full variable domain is DAMVIQNPRYQVTQFGKPVTLSCSQTLNHNVMYWYQQKSSQAPKLLFHYYDKDFNNEADTPDNFQSRRPNTSFCFLDIRSPGLGDTAMYLCATSRGGGSEQYFGPGTRLTVT.

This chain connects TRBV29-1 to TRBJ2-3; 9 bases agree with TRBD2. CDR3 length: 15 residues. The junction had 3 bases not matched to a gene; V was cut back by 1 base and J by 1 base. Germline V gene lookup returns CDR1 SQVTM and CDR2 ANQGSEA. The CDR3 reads CSVEGTSDGTDTQYF. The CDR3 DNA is TGCAGCGTTGAAGGGACTAGCGACGGCACAGATACGCAGTATTTT.

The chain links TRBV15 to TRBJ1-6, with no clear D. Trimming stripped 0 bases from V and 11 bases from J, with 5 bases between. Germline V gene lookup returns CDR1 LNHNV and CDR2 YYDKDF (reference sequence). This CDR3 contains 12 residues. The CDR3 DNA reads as TGTGCCACCAGCAGAGATGTCGCACCCCTCCACTTT. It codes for CATSRDVAPLHF.

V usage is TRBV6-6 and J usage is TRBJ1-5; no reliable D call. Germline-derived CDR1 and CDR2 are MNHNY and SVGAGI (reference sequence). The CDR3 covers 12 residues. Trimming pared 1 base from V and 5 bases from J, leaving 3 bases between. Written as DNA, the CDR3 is TGTGCCAGCAGTTACTTTGATCAGCCCCAGCATTTT. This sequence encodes CASSYFDQPQHF.

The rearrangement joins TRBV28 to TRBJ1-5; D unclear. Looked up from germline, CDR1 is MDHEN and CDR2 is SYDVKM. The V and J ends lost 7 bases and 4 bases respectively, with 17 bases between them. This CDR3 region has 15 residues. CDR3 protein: CASTSWGSGNQPQHF. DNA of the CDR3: TGTGCCAGCACTTCATGGGGTTCGGGGAATCAGCCCCAGCATTTT.

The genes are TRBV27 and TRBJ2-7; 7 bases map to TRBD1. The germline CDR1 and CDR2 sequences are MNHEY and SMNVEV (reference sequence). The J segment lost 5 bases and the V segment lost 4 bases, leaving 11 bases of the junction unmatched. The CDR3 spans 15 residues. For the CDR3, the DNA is TGTGCCAGCAGTTCCGTCTCGACAGGGAAGGACGAGCAGTACTTC. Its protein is CASSSVSTGKDEQYF.

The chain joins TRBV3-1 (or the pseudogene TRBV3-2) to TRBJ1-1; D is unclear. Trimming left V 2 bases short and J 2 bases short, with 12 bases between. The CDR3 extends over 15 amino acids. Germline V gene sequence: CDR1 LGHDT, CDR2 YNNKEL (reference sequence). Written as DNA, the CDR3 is TGTGCCAGCAGCCAATTCGGAGGTTCCAACACTGAAGCTTTCTTT. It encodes CASSQFGGSNTEAFF.